A selection of T cell receptor beta chains follows, all from one sample in a study of Graves' ophthalmopathy and Graves' hyperthyroidism. TCRdb re-analysed the multiplex PCR reads in MiXCR, keeping a single row per CDR3 protein. This sample carries around 660,000 distinct CDR3 sequences, about two fifths of them seen once, and the ten largest clones take more than 2.5%. The material sequenced was peripheral blood. The receptors derive from an adult man with Graves' ophthalmopathy. Both conserved end residues are part of each CDR3. The order of the fields is J gene, clone size, D gene, V gene, CDR3 protein, CDR3 DNA. A D gene is named only where the DNA matches it firmly. Clone size, where shown, is once, few, many, or a class for clones that have expanded.

j_gene: TRBJ2-2
abundance: .
d_gene: TRBD2
v_gene: TRBV4-2
CDR3aa: CASSQGGTSGHTGELFF
CDR3nt: TGTGCCAGCAGCCAAGGAGGGACTAGCGGGCACACCGGGGAGCTGTTTTTT

j_gene: TRBJ1-1
abundance: few
d_gene: .
v_gene: TRBV5-1
CDR3aa: CASRLRGSEAFF
CDR3nt: TGCGCCAGCAGACTCCGAGGCTCTGAAGCTTTCTTT

j_gene: TRBJ2-5
abundance: .
d_gene: .
v_gene: TRBV10-3
CDR3aa: CAISLGLAGTQYF
CDR3nt: TGTGCCATCAGTTTAGGTCTCGCTGGGACCCAGTACTTC

j_gene: TRBJ2-7
abundance: .
d_gene: TRBD1
v_gene: TRBV29-1
CDR3aa: CSVDRGSPEQYF
CDR3nt: TGCAGCGTCGACAGGGGGAGTCCCGAGCAGTACTTC

j_gene: TRBJ2-7
abundance: .
d_gene: .
v_gene: TRBV3-1
CDR3aa: CASSPATQEQYF
CDR3nt: TGTGCCAGCAGCCCCGCAACACAGGAGCAGTACTTC

j_gene: TRBJ2-2
abundance: .
d_gene: TRBD1
v_gene: TRBV11-2
CDR3aa: CTSSSDRAAAGELFF
CDR3nt: TGTACCAGCAGCTCAGACAGGGCCGCCGCCGGGGAGCTGTTTTTT

j_gene: TRBJ1-5
abundance: .
d_gene: .
v_gene: TRBV7-2
CDR3aa: CASSVEGRGRVCNQPQHF
CDR3nt: TGTGCCAGCAGCGTTGAAGGTCGAGGGCGGGTGTGCAATCAGCCCCAGCATTTT

j_gene: TRBJ1-3
abundance: .
d_gene: TRBD1
v_gene: TRBV5-1
CDR3aa: CASPGRGTSISGNTIYF
CDR3nt: TGCGCCAGCCCGGGCAGGGGGACAAGTATCTCTGGAAACACCATATATTTT

j_gene: TRBJ2-1
abundance: .
d_gene: .
v_gene: TRBV2
CDR3aa: CASKVGLTVYNEQFF
CDR3nt: TGTGCCAGCAAGGTCGGCTTGACGGTCTACAATGAGCAGTTCTTC

j_gene: TRBJ1-2
abundance: few
d_gene: TRBD1
v_gene: TRBV4-3
CDR3aa: CASSQTGTGNSGYTF
CDR3nt: TGCGCCAGCAGCCAGACTGGGACAGGGAACTCTGGCTACACCTTC

j_gene: TRBJ1-2
abundance: .
d_gene: .
v_gene: TRBV5-6
CDR3aa: CASSLEVQGNKNYGYTF
CDR3nt: TGTGCCAGCAGCCTTGAGGTTCAGGGGAACAAGAACTATGGCTACACCTTC

j_gene: TRBJ1-5
abundance: .
d_gene: .
v_gene: TRBV27
CDR3aa: CASQYSNQPQHF
CDR3nt: TGTGCAAGTCAGTATAGCAATCAGCCCCAGCATTTT

j_gene: TRBJ2-7
abundance: many
d_gene: TRBD1
v_gene: TRBV24-1
CDR3aa: CATSDAGQGTGQYF
CDR3nt: TGTGCCACCAGTGACGCCGGACAGGGGACTGGGCAGTACTTC

j_gene: TRBJ1-4
abundance: many
d_gene: .
v_gene: TRBV15
CDR3aa: CATSRVGEKLFF
CDR3nt: TGTGCCACCAGCAGAGTTGGGGAAAAACTGTTTTTT

j_gene: TRBJ2-7
abundance: many
d_gene: TRBD2
v_gene: TRBV10-3
CDR3aa: CAIRSTSGAYEQYF
CDR3nt: TGTGCCATCAGATCAACTAGCGGCGCCTACGAGCAGTACTTC

j_gene: TRBJ1-4
abundance: many
d_gene: .
v_gene: TRBV7-9
CDR3aa: CASSSSTGSREKLFF
CDR3nt: TGTGCCAGCAGCTCTTCGACAGGTTCTAGGGAAAAACTGTTTTTT

j_gene: TRBJ2-7
abundance: .
d_gene: .
v_gene: TRBV10-3
CDR3aa: CAIWAVAGSYEQYF
CDR3nt: TGTGCCATATGGGCCGTGGCGGGTTCCTACGAGCAGTACTTC

j_gene: TRBJ2-1
abundance: few
d_gene: TRBD2
v_gene: TRBV29-1
CDR3aa: CSAPGLAIGEQFF
CDR3nt: TGCAGCGCGCCGGGACTAGCGATTGGGGAGCAGTTCTTC

j_gene: TRBJ2-7
abundance: many
d_gene: .
v_gene: TRBV6-2/TRBV6-3
CDR3aa: CASSQGHEQYF
CDR3nt: TGTGCCAGCAGCCAGGGACACGAGCAGTACTTC

j_gene: TRBJ2-5
abundance: .
d_gene: TRBD2
v_gene: TRBV19
CDR3aa: CAWSWSGVLGETQYF
CDR3nt: TGTGCCTGGAGTTGGAGCGGGGTGCTAGGAGAGACCCAGTACTTC

j_gene: TRBJ1-6
abundance: few
d_gene: TRBD1
v_gene: TRBV30
CDR3aa: CAWATGTGGSPLHF
CDR3nt: TGTGCCTGGGCTACCGGGACAGGCGGTTCACCCCTCCACTTT

j_gene: TRBJ2-2
abundance: many
d_gene: .
v_gene: TRBV7-3
CDR3aa: CASSFQLTGELFF
CDR3nt: TGTGCCAGCAGCTTCCAGCTCACCGGGGAGCTGTTTTTT

j_gene: TRBJ2-5
abundance: .
d_gene: .
v_gene: TRBV5-1
CDR3aa: CASSLVPHNEQYF
CDR3nt: TGCGCCAGCAGCTTGGTGCCACACAATGAGCAGTACTTC

j_gene: TRBJ1-4
abundance: .
d_gene: TRBD1
v_gene: TRBV20-1
CDR3aa: CSASLGQGREKLFF
CDR3nt: TGCAGTGCTAGCTTGGGACAGGGTCGTGAAAAACTGTTTTTT

j_gene: TRBJ1-5
abundance: .
d_gene: TRBD1
v_gene: TRBV20-1
CDR3aa: CSSGQAPQHF
CDR3nt: TGCAGCTCAGGACAGGCTCCCCAGCATTTT

j_gene: TRBJ2-6
abundance: .
d_gene: .
v_gene: TRBV15
CDR3aa: CATSRNSAYVLTF
CDR3nt: TGTGCCACCAGCAGGAACAGTGCCTACGTCCTGACTTTC

j_gene: TRBJ1-2
abundance: .
d_gene: .
v_gene: TRBV25-1
CDR3aa: CASSLPNYLTELYGYTF
CDR3nt: TGTGCCAGCAGTCTGCCCAATTACCTGACAGAACTCTATGGCTACACCTTC

j_gene: TRBJ2-7
abundance: .
d_gene: .
v_gene: TRBV5-5
CDR3aa: CASSAGHQSSHSYEQYF
CDR3nt: TGTGCCAGCAGTGCGGGACACCAGTCCTCGCACTCCTACGAGCAGTACTTC

j_gene: TRBJ1-2
abundance: .
d_gene: .
v_gene: TRBV10-2
CDR3aa: CASSEGQGSYGYTF
CDR3nt: TGCGCCAGCAGTGAGGGGCAGGGCAGCTATGGCTACACCTTC

j_gene: TRBJ2-7
abundance: many
d_gene: .
v_gene: TRBV7-9
CDR3aa: CASSFDNEQYF
CDR3nt: TGTGCCAGCAGCTTCGACAACGAGCAGTACTTC

j_gene: TRBJ1-1
abundance: few
d_gene: .
v_gene: TRBV7-9
CDR3aa: CASSPPGQRGSEAFF
CDR3nt: TGTGCCAGCTCACCACCGGGACAACGGGGTTCTGAAGCTTTCTTT

j_gene: TRBJ1-1
abundance: many
d_gene: .
v_gene: TRBV5-1
CDR3aa: CASSLGGGTEAFF
CDR3nt: TGTGCCAGCAGCTTAGGGGGTGGAACTGAAGCTTTCTTT

j_gene: TRBJ2-7
abundance: .
d_gene: TRBD2
v_gene: TRBV10-2
CDR3aa: CASSSRGGGVQYF
CDR3nt: TGTGCCAGCAGTTCCCGGGGGGGAGGCGTACAGTACTTC

j_gene: TRBJ1-4
abundance: many
d_gene: .
v_gene: TRBV12-3/TRBV12-4
CDR3aa: CASSLGGLVEKLFF
CDR3nt: TGTGCCAGCAGTTTAGGGGGACTCGTGGAAAAACTGTTTTTT

j_gene: TRBJ2-7
abundance: .
d_gene: TRBD1
v_gene: TRBV9
CDR3aa: CASSLGWGTGGASERQYF
CDR3nt: TGTGCCAGCAGTTTAGGTTGGGGAACAGGGGGCGCCTCCGAGCGGCAGTACTTC

j_gene: TRBJ2-7
abundance: many
d_gene: .
v_gene: TRBV24-1
CDR3aa: CATSDSKGGGYEQYF
CDR3nt: TGTGCCACCAGTGATTCTAAGGGGGGAGGCTACGAGCAGTACTTC

j_gene: TRBJ1-2
abundance: .
d_gene: .
v_gene: TRBV2
CDR3aa: CASSTQGNTEADVYYGYTF
CDR3nt: TGTGCCAGCAGTACGCAGGGGAACACTGAAGCTGATGTTTACTATGGCTACACCTTC

j_gene: TRBJ2-5
abundance: many
d_gene: .
v_gene: TRBV11-2
CDR3aa: CASSQGGAKETQYF
CDR3nt: TGTGCCAGCAGCCAAGGAGGGGCTAAAGAGACCCAGTACTTC

j_gene: TRBJ1-5
abundance: many
d_gene: .
v_gene: TRBV20-1
CDR3aa: CSAGEGQPQHF
CDR3nt: TGCAGTGCGGGGGAAGGACAGCCCCAGCATTTT

j_gene: TRBJ1-2
abundance: many
d_gene: .
v_gene: TRBV2
CDR3aa: CASSEQGANYGYTF
CDR3nt: TGTGCCAGCAGTGAGCAGGGAGCTAACTATGGCTACACCTTC

j_gene: TRBJ2-2
abundance: few
d_gene: .
v_gene: TRBV24-1
CDR3aa: CATSGVWGPNTGELFF
CDR3nt: TGTGCCACCAGTGGGGTGTGGGGACCGAACACCGGGGAGCTGTTTTTT

j_gene: TRBJ1-2
abundance: .
d_gene: TRBD1
v_gene: TRBV25-1
CDR3aa: CASSDPRGQITAHFRSIGYTF
CDR3nt: TGTGCCAGCAGTGACCCCCGGGGACAGATCACCGCTCATTTTCGATCGATTGGCTACACCTTC

j_gene: TRBJ2-3
abundance: .
d_gene: .
v_gene: TRBV27
CDR3aa: CASRSLDGWSNQPQYF
CDR3nt: TGTGCCAGCAGATCCCTTGATGGTTGGAGCAATCAGCCCCAGTATTTT

j_gene: TRBJ2-6
abundance: many
d_gene: .
v_gene: TRBV6-5
CDR3aa: CASSYGTSGANVLTF
CDR3nt: TGTGCCAGCAGTTATGGGACCTCTGGGGCCAACGTCCTGACTTTC

j_gene: TRBJ2-5
abundance: many
d_gene: TRBD1
v_gene: TRBV5-1
CDR3aa: CASNEGTASGTQYF
CDR3nt: TGCGCCAGCAATGAAGGGACAGCCTCGGGGACCCAGTACTTC